Each of the 21 T cell receptor beta chains below was sequenced from the same sample in a study of a mutant IDH1 vaccine in newly diagnosed glioma. Their target antigens are unknown. Time point described: week 35, safety follow-up. Vaccinated patients received 300 ug of mutant IDH1 20-mer peptide per dose, with topical imiquimod. Some clones are missing from TCRdb's copy, which holds only in-frame ones; the method was immunoSEQ multiplex PCR. The profile shows around 40,000 clones, 80% to 90% of them singletons. The input for sequencing was PBMCs, taken from a glioma patient whose treatment included an IDH1 peptide vaccine. These TCRs come from a man between 35 and 55 years old with glioma.

The gene calls are TRBV28 and TRBJ2-5; no definite D call. The germline V gene has CDR1 MDHEN and CDR2 SYDVKM. CDR3 size: 13 residues. Trimming removed 3 bases from V and 5 bases from J, with 10 bases in between. CDR3 nucleotides: TGTGCCAGCAGTTTTTCAGCTGGGGAGACCCAGTACTTC. Its protein is CASSFSAGETQYF.

The table lists this clone with a count of one. The chain couples TRBV30 to TRBJ2-2; TRBD2 aligns across 7 bases. V shed 5 bases, J shed 6 bases, and the junction held 3 bases outside the gene matches. The CDR3 sequence is 12 residues long. Germline V gives CDR1 GTSNPN, CDR2 SVGIG (reference sequence). The CDR3 sequence: CAWGGVAGELFF. The DNA of the CDR3 is TGTGCCTGGGGGGGGGTCGCCGGGGAGCTGTTTTTT.

This chain uses TRBV5-1 with TRBJ2-7, with TRBD1 matching over 10 bases. CDR1 SGHRS and CDR2 YFSETQ come from the germline V gene. CDR3 length: 14 amino acids. After removal of 0 bases from V and 5 bases from J, the junction contained 2 bases not matched to a gene. CDR3 sequence: CASSLGDRGDEQYF. The CDR3 DNA is TGCGCCAGCAGCTTGGGGGACAGGGGCGACGAGCAGTACTTC.

The chain is built from TRBV2 and TRBJ2-5; TRBD1 aligns across 12 bases. This CDR3 spans 15 amino acids. The V and J ends lost 6 bases and 5 bases, in that order; junction bases with no gene match: 7. CDR1 and CDR2 (germline): SNHLY, FYNNEI. The CDR3 DNA sequence: TGTGCCAGCAGGGGGGACAGGGGGCGCGGGGAGACCCAGTACTTC. It encodes CASRGDRGRGETQYF.

The chain recombines TRBV7-3 with TRBJ2-1, with 8 bases aligning to TRBD2. This CDR3 has 16 amino acids. CDR1 is SGHTA, CDR2 FQGTGA, per germline. The ends lost 1 base at V and 3 bases at J; junction bases unmatched: 5. The CDR3 reads CASSLRAGVGYNEQFF. CDR3 coding DNA: TGTGCCAGCAGCTTAAGAGCGGGAGTGGGCTACAATGAGCAGTTCTTC.

This clone came up a few times. The chain links TRBV10-3 to TRBJ2-2; 7 nucleotides align to TRBD2. Germline loops: CDR1 ENHRY, CDR2 SYGVKD. The CDR3 contains 13 residues. V dropped 11 bases and J dropped 1; count of bases not matched to a gene: 4. The CDR3 nucleotides read TGTGCCGTTAGCGGGCAGAACACCGGGGAGCTGTTTTTT. Translated: CAVSGQNTGELFF.

CDR3 amino acids: CASKWQGIGQPQHF. The DNA for the CDR3 is TGTGCCAGCAAATGGCAGGGGATAGGGCAGCCCCAGCATTTT. This chain links TRBV28 with TRBJ1-5; tentative D call: TRBD1 (6 bases). V was trimmed by 7 bases and J by 7 bases, leaving 17 bases between them. The CDR3 is made up of 14 amino acids. Per the germline V gene, CDR1 is MDHEN and CDR2 is SYDVKM.

This clone was observed a single time. V usage is TRBV6-5 and J usage is TRBJ2-3; 12 nucleotides align to TRBD2. V shed 8 bases and J 5 bases; nucleotides not matched to a gene: 5. The length of the CDR3 is 14 residues. Germline V gene lookup returns CDR1 MNHEY and CDR2 SVGAGI. The CDR3 coding sequence is TGTGCCAGCGGACCGGGACTAGCGGGAGATACGCAGTATTTT. Residues: CASGPGLAGDTQYF.

V gene TRBV5-6 combines with J gene TRBJ2-7; 9 bases match TRBD2. The CDR3 extends over 18 amino acids. Germline-derived CDR1 and CDR2 are SGHDT and YYEEEE. The V gene end was trimmed by 0 bases and the J gene end by 0 bases; junction bases not matched to a gene: 10. As DNA, the CDR3 is TGTGCCAGCAGCTTGGTAGTGCGGGAGGGCACCAGCTCCTACGAGCAGTACTTC. The encoded protein is CASSLVVREGTSSYEQYF. The variable domain in full, completed from reference TRBV5-6 and TRBJ2-7, reads DAGVTQSPTHLIKTRGQQVTLRCSPKSGHDTVSWYQQALGQGPQFIFQYYEEEERQRGNFPDRFSGHQFPNYSSELNVNALLLGDSALYLCASSLVVREGTSSYEQYFGPGTRLTVT.

CDR3 region: CASSKASGDPRGGELFF. As DNA, the CDR3 is TGTGCCAGCAGCAAAGCTAGCGGGGACCCCCGGGGCGGGGAGCTGTTTTTT. The chain uses TRBV21-1 and TRBJ2-2; no DNA check was done on the table's D call, TRBD2. TRBV21-1 is classified as a pseudogene. CDR3 length equals 17 residues.

The chain couples TRBV10-3 to TRBJ2-5; D could derive from TRBD1 or TRBD2 (5 bases each). This CDR3 spans 16 amino acids. V was cut by 8 bases and J by 5 bases, with 24 bases left in between. CDR1 is ENHRY and CDR2 is SYGVKD in the germline V gene. The CDR3 DNA is TGTGCCATCGGTGCTGCAAGAGGGACCACCGGGGAGACCCAGTACTTC. It translates to CAIGAARGTTGETQYF.

The genes are TRBV6-6 and TRBJ2-5, with D tentatively TRBD2 (6 bases). V lost 2 bases and J 5 bases, leaving 9 bases between the germline ends. Per the germline V gene, CDR1 is MNHNY and CDR2 is SVGAGI (reference sequence). This CDR3 spans 13 amino acids. CDR3 residues: CASSYLASETQYF. The CDR3, as DNA: TGTGCCAGCAGTTACCTAGCGTCGGAGACCCAGTACTTC.

The chain carries TRBV28 and TRBJ2-7; D possibly corresponds to TRBD2 (6 bases). The V gene's germline CDR1 is MDHEN and CDR2 SYDVKM. The CDR3 has 14 amino acids. Trimming removed 1 base at V and 5 bases at J, with 12 bases between. Here the CDR3 DNA reads TGTGCCAGCAGTTTATTGGGCGCTAGCGACGAGCAGTACTTC. Amino acid sequence: CASSLLGASDEQYF. The whole variable domain, remainder taken from reference TRBV28 and TRBJ2-7, is DVKVTQSSRYLVKRTGEKVFLECVQDMDHENMFWYRQDPGLGLRLIYFSYDVKMKEKGDIPEGYSVSREKKERFSLILESASTNQTSMYLCASSLLGASDEQYFGPGTRLTVT.

The chain recombines TRBV28 with TRBJ1-4; TRBD1 aligns across 7 bases. CDR1 is MDHEN and CDR2 is SYDVKM in the germline V gene. The CDR3 sequence is 15 residues long. Trimming at V came to 7 bases and at J to 8 bases, leaving 13 bases not matched to a gene. The CDR3 region has the DNA TGTGCCAGCACCTCACGGGTAGGGGGCGAAGAAAAACTGTTTTTT. Amino acid sequence: CASTSRVGGEEKLFF.

In DNA, the CDR3 is TGTGCCAGCAGCTTAGCCCCGGCGGGAGACTACCAAGAGACCCAGTACTTC. It specifies CASSLAPAGDYQETQYF. This sequence joins TRBV7-2 and TRBJ2-5; 7 positions match TRBD2. This CDR3 comprises 17 residues. The V gene's germline CDR1 is SGHTA and CDR2 FQGNSA. Losses at the gene ends were 0 bases for V and 0 bases for J; bases not matched to a gene: 7.

In its sample, this clone was seen once. The CDR3, as DNA: TGTGCCATCAGTGGGACAGGTAGCAATCAGCCCCAGCATTTT. Translating gives CAISGTGSNQPQHF. This rearrangement joins TRBV10-3 to TRBJ1-5, with TRBD1 identical over 7 bases. The CDR3 extends over 14 amino acids. Germline values: CDR1 ENHRY, CDR2 SYGVKD. J gave up 0 bases and V 4 bases, and 0 bases lay outside the gene matches.

The CDR3 sequence is CASSVLAGGTSYNEQFF. The CDR3 DNA follows: TGCGCCAGCAGCGTACTAGCGGGAGGAACCTCCTACAATGAGCAGTTCTTC. The chain employs TRBV5-1 and TRBJ2-1; 12 positions match TRBD2. V lost 4 bases, J lost 0 bases, and 5 bases stayed unmatched. The length of the CDR3 is 17 residues. Per the germline V gene, CDR1 is SGHRS and CDR2 is YFSETQ.

This rearrangement joins TRBV18 to TRBJ1-1; D is unclear. CDR1 and CDR2 from the germline V gene are KGHSH and LQKENI. The V end lost 2 bases, the J end lost 1 base, and 11 bases lay between the germline ends. The CDR3 is 15 amino acids. The CDR3 bases are TGTGCCAGCTCACCAATGAGGGCAGAGAACACTGAAGCTTTCTTT. Translated: CASSPMRAENTEAFF.

V is TRBV5-6 and J is TRBJ2-7; D remains ambiguous. The CDR3 is 12 residues long. V lost 0 bases to trimming and J lost 3 bases, with 4 bases between them. In germline, CDR1 is SGHDT, CDR2 YYEEEE. The CDR3 DNA reads TGTGCCAGCAGCTTGGACGGCTACGAGCAGTACTTC. It yields the protein CASSLDGYEQYF.

V is TRBV11-2 and J is TRBJ1-5, with D possibly TRBD1 on 5 matching bases. This CDR3 is built from 14 residues. CDR1 and CDR2 from the germline V gene are SGHAT and FQNNGV. V was trimmed by 1 base and J by 1 base, leaving 5 bases between them. CDR3 loop: CASSLGGSNQPQHF. CDR3 nucleotides: TGTGCCAGCAGCTTAGGGGGGAGCAATCAGCCCCAGCATTTT.

This clone was picked up one time. V and J are TRBV7-2 and TRBJ1-1; TRBD1 agrees at 10 bases. The CDR3 totals 14 residues. Germline CDR1 and CDR2: SGHTA and FQGNSA. The V gene end was trimmed by 5 bases and the J gene end by 4 bases; junction bases not matched to a gene: 4. The CDR3 reads CASSVRTGGTEAFF. CDR3 nucleotides: TGTGCCAGCAGCGTCCGGACAGGGGGCACTGAAGCTTTCTTT.